The 18 T cell receptor beta chains below were found in one sample sequenced in a study of CD8 T cells in ankylosing spondylitis. One entry per CDR3 protein results from TCRdb running MiXCR on the 5' RACE reads. The data show 310,000 or so distinct CDR3 sequences, 15% to 25% seen once. The sequenced material came from blood, either unsorted or a sorted T cell fraction (not recorded which). The source is a male donor with ankylosing spondylitis or in good health (not recorded which).

This clonotype was detected only a few times. The V gene is TRBV20-1, the J gene TRBJ1-3; perhaps TRBD1 as D (6 bases). Germline V gives CDR1 DFQATT, CDR2 SNEGSKA (reference sequence). This CDR3 spans 15 amino acids. V was pared by 0 bases and J by 2 bases, with 11 bases between. The CDR3 loop reads CSARDGRGPGNTIYF. The CDR3 DNA reads TGCAGTGCTAGAGATGGTCGGGGGCCTGGAAACACCATATATTTT.

This clonotype was recorded at least ten times. The chain uses TRBV10-3 and TRBJ2-1; 9 positions agree with TRBD2. The germline V gene has CDR1 ENHRY and CDR2 SYGVKD. The CDR3 extends over 13 amino acids. Losses at the gene ends were 5 bases for V and 10 bases for J; bases not matched to a gene: 6. CDR3 sequence reads: CAISPSTSGEQFF. CDR3 coding DNA: TGTGCCATCAGTCCCTCGACTAGCGGAGAGCAGTTCTTC.

The chain is built from TRBV24-1 and TRBJ2-5; possibly TRBD2 for D (7 bases). The CDR3 length is 15 residues. Trimming stripped 12 bases from V and 3 bases from J, with 22 bases between. Germline V gene data show CDR1 as KGHDR and CDR2 as SFDVKD. The CDR3 DNA follows: TGTGCCGCCGGTTTAGGGGGGGCCGGGAAAGAGACCCAGTACTTC. Protein product: CAAGLGGAGKETQYF.

CDR3 DNA sequence: TGTGCCAGCAGTCTGGAGCTAGAGAGGACCCAGTACTTC. Amino acid sequence: CASSLELERTQYF. The rearrangement uses TRBV6-6 and TRBJ2-5; D unclear. V was trimmed by 5 bases and J by 7 bases, leaving 14 bases between them. Germline CDR1 and CDR2: MNHNY and SVGAGI (reference sequence). The CDR3 length is 13 residues.

This clonotype was recorded once. One base away lies a much larger clone, so this may be a sequencing read error. The chain is built from TRBV5-1 and TRBJ2-3; D possibly corresponds to TRBD2 (6 bases). This CDR3 spans 11 amino acids. Trimming took off 1 base at V and 12 bases at J, with 9 bases between the two ends. Germline CDR1 is SGHRS and CDR2 is YFSETQ. The CDR3 region has the DNA TGCGCCAGCAGCTTGACAGGACTACAGTATTTT. This gives the protein CASSLTGLQYF.

This clonotype turned up a few times. V usage is TRBV6-1 and J usage is TRBJ2-7; TRBD1 matches 7 bases. From germline, CDR1 is MNHNS and CDR2 SASEGT. The CDR3 is made up of 14 amino acids. After removal of 2 bases from V and 4 bases from J, the junction contained 5 bases not matched to a gene. Here the CDR3 reads CASSETQGDYEQYV. DNA of the CDR3: TGTGCCAGCAGTGAAACCCAGGGGGATTACGAGCAGTACGTC.

The table lists this clonotype with a few counts. The chain joins TRBV4-2 to TRBJ2-6, with D perhaps TRBD1 (6 bases). The V gene's germline CDR1 is LGHNA and CDR2 YNFKEQ. Deletions cut 0 bases from V and 0 bases from J, with 12 bases between. The CDR3 sequence is 18 residues long. The CDR3 nucleotides read TGTGCCAGCAGCCAAGATTTTTCAGGGGTCTCTGGGGCCAACGTCCTGACTTTC. Protein: CASSQDFSGVSGANVLTF.

The chain's CDR3 is CASSPRSPSTDTQYF. For the CDR3, the DNA is TGCGCCAGCAGCCCCAGGAGTCCTTCCACAGATACGCAGTATTTT. The chain uses TRBV5-1 and TRBJ2-3; D is undetermined. In germline, CDR1 is SGHRS, CDR2 YFSETQ. The CDR3 covers 15 residues. Trimming removed 4 bases at V and 2 bases at J, with 14 bases between. Full variable domain (rest looked up from reference TRBV5-1 and TRBJ2-3): KAGVTQTPRYLIKTRGQQVTLSCSPISGHRSVSWYQQTPGQGLQFLFEYFSETQRNKGNFPGRFSGRQFSNSRSEMNVSTLELGDSALYLCASSPRSPSTDTQYFGPGTRLTVL.

The gene calls are TRBV6-1 and TRBJ2-1; 12 bases align to TRBD1. Germline V gene lookup returns CDR1 MNHNS and CDR2 SASEGT. J was trimmed by 8 bases and V by 1 base; bases with no gene match: 3. This CDR3 has 15 residues. The CDR3 spells CASSEEGTGGYEQFF. The DNA of the CDR3 is TGTGCCAGCAGTGAAGAAGGGACAGGGGGCTATGAGCAGTTCTTC.

The CDR3 loop reads CSARETGLETQYF. CDR3 nucleotides: TGCAGTGCTAGAGAGACAGGTCTCGAGACCCAGTACTTC. This chain links TRBV20-1 with TRBJ2-5; maybe TRBD1 (6 bases). V was trimmed by 0 bases and J by 5 bases, leaving 10 bases between them. Per the germline V gene, CDR1 is DFQATT and CDR2 is SNEGSKA (reference sequence). CDR3 length: 13 amino acids.

This clonotype turned up a few times. The V and J genes are TRBV5-1 and TRBJ1-2, with 9 bases matching TRBD1. This CDR3 is built from 13 residues. V shed 4 bases, J shed 8 bases, and the junction held 6 bases outside the gene matches. CDR1 is SGHRS and CDR2 is YFSETQ in the germline V gene. The CDR3 nucleotides read TGCGCCAGCAGCCCGGGACAGGGACTCGGCTACACCTTC. It encodes CASSPGQGLGYTF.

The gene calls are TRBV21-1 and TRBJ1-5. TRBV21-1 is deemed a pseudogene. This CDR3 is 12 amino acids long. CDR3: CASMGNNQPQHF. The DNA for the CDR3 is TGTGCCAGCATGGGGAACAATCAGCCCCAGCATTTT.

The V and J genes are TRBV7-9 and TRBJ1-1, with D hard to call. CDR1 SEHNR and CDR2 FQNEAQ come from the germline V gene (reference sequence). The CDR3 totals 15 residues. V lost 1 base to trimming and J lost 1 base, with 10 bases between them. The CDR3 here is CASSLEVSGNTEAFF. In DNA form, the CDR3 reads TGTGCCAGCAGCTTAGAGGTGTCCGGGAACACTGAAGCTTTCTTT.

This clonotype has at least ten counts. V is TRBV5-1 and J is TRBJ2-3; TRBD2 is a possible D gene (6 bases). The CDR3 is 15 amino acids. With 0 bases removed from V and 3 bases from J, the gap between germline ends came to 11 bases. Germline CDR1 SGHRS, CDR2 YFSETQ. CDR3 sequence reads: CASSLDGTRTDTQYF. The DNA for the CDR3 is TGCGCCAGCAGCTTGGATGGGACTCGTACAGATACGCAGTATTTT.

This clonotype occurred many times. The rearrangement links TRBV29-1 to TRBJ1-1; D is perhaps TRBD1 (5 bases). Trimming pared 5 bases from V and 5 bases from J, leaving 21 bases between. The CDR3 runs to 15 residues. Germline CDR1 reads SQVTM; CDR2 reads ANQGSEA. This CDR3 is CSVPLGQGKRTEAFF. CDR3 DNA: TGCAGCGTTCCCTTGGGGCAGGGTAAGAGGACTGAAGCTTTCTTT. Together with reference TRBV29-1 and TRBJ1-1, the CDR3 gives the full variable domain: SAVISQKPSRDICQRGTSLTIQCQVDSQVTMMFWYRQQPGQSLTLIATANQGSEATYESGFVIDKFPISRPNLTFSTLTVSNMSPEDSSIYLCSVPLGQGKRTEAFFGQGTRLTVV.

V and J are TRBV20-1 and TRBJ2-3; 7 bases line up with TRBD2. The V gene end was trimmed by 1 base and the J gene end by 2 bases; junction bases not matched to a gene: 6. Germline-derived CDR1 and CDR2 are DFQATT and SNEGSKA (reference sequence). The CDR3 runs to 15 residues. The DNA for the CDR3 is TGCAGTGCTAGAGCAACTAGCGTCTTCACAGATACGCAGTATTTT. Amino acids: CSARATSVFTDTQYF.

This chain links TRBV6-5 with TRBJ2-7; tentatively, D is TRBD1 (6 bases). This CDR3 has 14 residues. Germline CDR1 reads MNHEY; CDR2 reads SVGAGI. V lost 5 bases, J lost 3 bases, and 14 bases lay in between. The CDR3 region is CASSTDRRSYEQYV. The CDR3 bases are TGTGCCAGCAGTACTGACAGGAGGAGCTACGAGCAGTACGTC.

This clonotype has just a few counts. This sequence joins TRBV12-3 or TRBV12-4 and TRBJ2-3; 11 nucleotides line up with TRBD2. CDR3 length: 15 amino acids. J lost 4 bases, V lost 6 bases, and 6 bases had no gene match. CDR3 residues: CASRPSSGGSDTQYF. The CDR3 DNA reads as TGTGCCAGCAGGCCCTCTAGCGGGGGGTCAGATACGCAGTATTTT.